This entry concerns a single T cell receptor beta chain. From germline, CDR1 is MDHEN and CDR2 SYDVKM. The V and J ends lost 5 bases and 2 bases respectively, with 9 bases between them. This CDR3 spans 13 amino acids. In the authors' methods: The authors estimated nucleated cell counts from reference gene primer amplification. Only in-frame clones appear in the TCRdb table, and some are missing; sequencing was by immunoSEQ multiplex PCR. For V, J and clone size, that table is used; D and trimming come from the DNA. The sample holds some 300,000 clones; more than 70% are singletons and the top ten take more than 6.5%. The data derive from a study of blood T cell repertoires in COVID-19. Study-level information: Researchers got acute and convalescent COVID-19 samples from the United States, Italy and Spain.

The specimen was peripheral blood. This receptor was obtained from a woman aged 25 to 39 who had recovered from COVID-19. The chain combines TRBV28 with TRBJ2-5, with D tentatively TRBD2 (5 bases). The CDR3 DNA is TGTGCCAGCAGTCAAGCGGATCAAGAGACCCAGTACTTC. It translates to CASSQADQETQYF.